One sample yielded the 17 T cell receptor beta chains listed below, sequenced in a study of blood T cell repertoires in COVID-19 (dated by TCRdb to about 2020). The library was made by the immunoSEQ multiplex PCR assay. As stored in TCRdb, this immuneACCESS dataset retains in-frame rearrangements with V and J assigned. A fraction of the clones does not appear; measured against another copy, unresolved V genes explain less than half of the discrepancy, and the remainder lacks a known reason. Within this sample are 100,000 to 150,000 clones, with about 88% of them counted one time only. About 3.5% of the sample is held by the ten biggest clonotypes. The source material was peripheral blood. These receptors all stem from a man aged 45-60 years with active COVID-19.

This clone was found once. This chain links TRBV6-5 with TRBJ2-2, with TRBD1 as a possible D gene (6 bases). The CDR3 length is 16 residues. Germline V lookup: CDR1 MNHEY, CDR2 SVGAGI. The V and J ends lost 1 base and 4 bases respectively, with 13 bases between them. CDR3 bases: TGTGCCAGCAGTTACTTCAACAGGGCGAGCACCGGGGAGCTGTTTTTT. This codes for CASSYFNRASTGELFF.

This sequence joins TRBV15 and TRBJ2-3, with D possibly matching TRBD1 (6 bases). Germline-derived CDR1 and CDR2 are LNHNV and YYDKDF (reference sequence). The CDR3 is 15 residues long. Trimming left V 3 bases short and J 3 bases short, with 13 bases between. CDR3 nucleotide sequence: TGTGCCACCAGCAGGCGACAGGTGGGGACAGATACGCAGTATTTT. Its translation: CATSRRQVGTDTQYF.

The chain carries TRBV12-3 or TRBV12-4 and TRBJ2-7, with 8 positions matching TRBD1. Unmatched junction bases numbered 3, after V lost 5 bases and J lost 9 bases. The CDR3 consists of 11 residues. CDR3: CASSRGQGQYF. CDR3 DNA sequence: TGTGCCAGCAGTCGAGGACAGGGGCAGTACTTC.

The gene calls are TRBV24-1 and TRBJ1-1; TRBD1 is a possible D gene (6 bases). CDR1 and CDR2 from the germline V gene are KGHDR and SFDVKD. The ends were cut back, 10 bases at V and 0 bases at J, with 11 bases in the middle. The CDR3 has 13 residues. This CDR3 is CATMNRVNTEAFF. In nucleotides, the CDR3 is TGTGCCACAATGAACAGGGTGAACACTGAAGCTTTCTTT.

The chain joins TRBV5-1 to TRBJ2-1; 8 bases match TRBD2. The V gene end was trimmed by 6 bases and the J gene end by 4 bases; junction bases not matched to a gene: 6. Germline V gene data show CDR1 as SGHRS and CDR2 as YFSETQ. The CDR3 sequence is 14 residues long. The CDR3 here is CASKKAGVYNEQFF. In nucleotides, the CDR3 is TGCGCCAGCAAAAAAGCGGGGGTTTACAATGAGCAGTTCTTC. Complete variable domain (other parts from reference TRBV5-1 and TRBJ2-1): KAGVTQTPRYLIKTRGQQVTLSCSPISGHRSVSWYQQTPGQGLQFLFEYFSETQRNKGNFPGRFSGRQFSNSRSEMNVSTLELGDSALYLCASKKAGVYNEQFFGPGTRLTVL.

The CDR3 loop is CASSLGRLASYEQYV. CDR3 DNA: TGTGCCAGCAGCTTAGGCCGACTAGCCTCCTACGAGCAGTACGTC. J is TRBJ2-7 and V is TRBV11-2; TRBD2 matches 7 bases. Losses at the gene ends were 1 base for V and 0 bases for J; bases not matched to a gene: 3. The CDR3 is 15 amino acids. In germline, CDR1 is SGHAT, CDR2 FQNNGV.

This clone was seen once. CDR3 sequence reads: CASSWGQGTDTQYF. DNA of the CDR3: TGTGCCAGCAGCTGGGGACAGGGGACAGATACGCAGTATTTT. V is TRBV9 and J is TRBJ2-3; TRBD1 agrees at 10 bases. This CDR3 comprises 14 residues. J gave up 3 bases and V 4 bases, and 2 bases lay outside the gene matches. Germline V gene sequence: CDR1 SGDLS, CDR2 YYNGEE.

V usage is TRBV29-1 and J usage is TRBJ2-5; TRBD1 agrees at 11 bases. Germline trimming cut 5 bases from V and 3 bases from J; bases unmatched to any gene: 8. The CDR3 is 15 residues long. Germline-derived CDR1 and CDR2 are SQVTM and ANQGSEA. Here the CDR3 reads CSVNPGTGGKETQYF. The CDR3 DNA reads TGCAGCGTTAACCCCGGGACAGGGGGTAAAGAGACCCAGTACTTC.

The CDR3 region is CASSVDRVYNEQFF. The CDR3 DNA reads as TGTGCCAGCAGTGTGGACAGAGTTTACAATGAGCAGTTCTTC. This chain links TRBV27 with TRBJ2-1; a possible D gene is TRBD1 (6 bases). Trimming pared 5 bases from V and 4 bases from J, leaving 12 bases between. Germline V gene sequence: CDR1 MNHEY, CDR2 SMNVEV (reference sequence). There are 14 residues in the CDR3.

This clone appeared a few times. The V gene is TRBV2, the J gene TRBJ2-7; 14 nucleotides match TRBD2. This CDR3 region has 14 residues. V trimming: 6 bases; J trimming: 7 bases; junction bases outside the gene matches: 5. Germline-derived CDR1 and CDR2 are SNHLY and FYNNEI. The CDR3: CASRRLAGGQEQYF. DNA for the CDR3: TGTGCCAGCAGGAGACTAGCGGGGGGGCAGGAGCAGTACTTC.

This rearrangement joins TRBV3-1 (or the pseudogene TRBV3-2) to TRBJ1-6; 7 bases agree with TRBD1. J lost 5 bases, V lost 1 base, and 8 bases had no gene match. Per germline, CDR1 LGHDT and CDR2 YNNKEL (reference sequence). The CDR3 has 17 amino acids. The CDR3 here is CASSQVLRGLNNSPLHF. Written as DNA, the CDR3 is TGTGCCAGCAGCCAAGTGTTGAGGGGGCTCAATAATTCACCCCTCCACTTT.

This chain connects TRBV13 to TRBJ2-1; 9 positions agree with TRBD2. Losses at the gene ends were 0 bases for V and 0 bases for J; bases not matched to a gene: 12. The CDR3 is made up of 20 amino acids. Germline values: CDR1 PRHDT, CDR2 FYEKMQ (reference sequence). The CDR3 sequence: CASSLGGSFLAGSSYNEQFF. CDR3 nucleotides: TGTGCCAGCAGCTTAGGAGGGAGCTTTCTAGCGGGGAGCTCCTACAATGAGCAGTTCTTC.

The V gene is TRBV6-1, the J gene TRBJ2-7; a weak D match, TRBD1 (5 bases). Trimming took 1 base from V and 6 from J, leaving 13 bases between them. Germline CDR1 reads MNHNS; CDR2 reads SASEGT. The CDR3 totals 14 residues. CDR3 loop: CASSEVRAALEQYV. As DNA, the CDR3 is TGTGCCAGCAGTGAAGTCAGGGCAGCCCTCGAGCAGTACGTC.

CDR3 protein: CASRLAASSYEQYV. CDR3 DNA sequence: TGTGCCAGCAGATTAGCGGCTAGCTCCTACGAGCAGTACGTC. J is TRBJ2-7 and V is TRBV11-3, with D tentatively TRBD2 (6 bases). Germline CDR1 SGHNT, CDR2 YENEEA. The CDR3 is 14 residues long.

V gene TRBV6-5 combines with J gene TRBJ2-7; D unresolved. From germline, CDR1 is MNHEY and CDR2 SVGAGI. V was trimmed by 2 bases and J by 5 bases, leaving 10 bases between them. There are 13 residues in the CDR3. CDR3 protein: CASSYPNAHEQYF. The CDR3, as DNA: TGTGCCAGCAGTTACCCTAACGCACACGAGCAGTACTTC.

This clone appeared once. This CDR3 is CASSQPGQGSTDTQYF. CDR3 DNA sequence: TGTGCCAGCAGCCAACCCGGACAGGGAAGCACAGATACGCAGTATTTT. V gene TRBV14 combines with J gene TRBJ2-3; TRBD1 aligns across 8 bases. CDR1 SGHDN and CDR2 FVKESK come from the germline V gene. J gave up 0 bases and V 2 bases, and 4 bases lay outside the gene matches. This CDR3 contains 16 residues.

V gene TRBV5-1 combines with J gene TRBJ1-1, with 8 nucleotides matching TRBD1. J lost 1 base, V lost 4 bases, and 6 bases had no gene match. CDR3 length: 15 amino acids. Germline CDR1 reads SGHRS; CDR2 reads YFSETQ. CDR3 protein: CASSPDGQGNTEAFF. CDR3 bases: TGCGCCAGCAGCCCTGATGGACAGGGGAACACTGAAGCTTTCTTT.